These 5 T cell receptor beta chains originate from one sample sequenced in a study of blood T cells in healthy people across ages. Primed by a sample-barcoded 5' primer and a J-beta primer mix, a second PCR proceeded for about 7 to 11 cycles. MiXCR was run by TCRdb on the 5' RACE reads, yielding one entry per CDR3 protein. The sample records around 650,000 distinct CDR3 sequences, about a third being singletons. The sequencing sample was made of blood. These receptors came from an elderly woman in good health.

The chain joins TRBV6-1 to TRBJ1-2, with 9 positions matching TRBD1. V gave up 6 bases and J gave up 8 bases; unmatched junction bases: 16. Germline V CDR1 and CDR2: MNHNS, SASEGT. The CDR3 consists of 16 residues. The CDR3 nucleotides are TGTGCCAGCAGGAAAGCCGCGGGGGACAGGGCGGGGGGCTACACCTTC. It codes for CASRKAAGDRAGGYTF.

The chain joins TRBV19 to TRBJ2-5, with a possible D match to TRBD1 (6 bases). Trimming took 7 bases from V and 4 from J, leaving 19 bases between them. Germline V gene lookup returns CDR1 LNHDA and CDR2 SQIVND (reference sequence). CDR3 length equals 15 residues. The CDR3 sequence is CASMDTGNWRETQYF. CDR3 in DNA: TGTGCCAGTATGGACACAGGGAATTGGCGAGAGACCCAGTACTTC. The full variable domain, rest sourced from reference TRBV19 and TRBJ2-5, is DGGITQSPKYLFRKEGQNVTLSCEQNLNHDAMYWYRQDPGQGLRLIYYSQIVNDFQKGDIAEGYSVSREKKESFPLTVTSAQKNPTAFYLCASMDTGNWRETQYFGPGTRLLVL.

This clonotype was detected only a few times. Compared with germline, one end of the junction differs, possibly owing to a read error. The chain links TRBV20-1 to TRBJ1-1; D might be TRBD1 (6 bases). This CDR3 is 15 amino acids long. The germline V gene encodes CDR1 DFQATT and CDR2 SNEGSKA (reference sequence). The CDR3 here is CSTRDGRGWNTEAFF. CDR3 in DNA: TGCAGTACTAGAGATGGGAGGGGGTGGAACACTGAAGCTTTCTTT.

The chain recombines TRBV6-5 with TRBJ2-5; D unclear. The J call is doubtful: the DNA matches TRBJ2-7 better. The CDR3 has 11 amino acids. Looked up from germline, CDR1 is MNHEY and CDR2 is SVGAGI. The CDR3 DNA reads as TGTGCCAGCGCTCTAGGGTACGAGCAGTACTTC. Translation gives CASALGYEQYF.

This clonotype came up many times. The rearrangement links TRBV28 to TRBJ2-7; weak D call: TRBD2 (6 bases). This CDR3 has 13 residues. The germline gives CDR1 MDHEN, CDR2 SYDVKM. Trimming took off 4 bases at V and 2 bases at J, with 9 bases between the two ends. The DNA of the CDR3 is TGTGCCAGCAGTTGGGCGGGGACCTACGAGCAGTACTTC. It specifies CASSWAGTYEQYF.